This is a list of T cell receptor beta chains from one sample in a study of blood T cell repertoires in COVID-19. Sequenced by immunoSEQ multiplex PCR; TCRdb stores in-frame clones only, minus some. The data show roughly 190,000 clones, with around four fifths seen just once and about 11% held by the top ten. Sequenced sample: PBMCs or T cells enriched from blood (not recorded which). The receptors stem from a man aged 40-55 years who had recovered from COVID-19. Each CDR3 is given with its conserved first and last residue. The D gene is left open where the match is weak. Clone sizes are given selectively: once, few, many, or a class where the clone is expanded.

TRBV6-5,.,TRBJ2-1,once,CASSYSRDSEQFF,TGTGCCAGCAGTTACTCGAGGGACTCGGAACAGTTCTTC
TRBV28,TRBD1,TRBJ1-2,once,CASSLTDREPWDTF,TGTGCCAGCAGTCTCACGGACAGGGAACCTTGGGACACCTTC
TRBV24-1,.,TRBJ2-2,.,CATSDWSGTGELFF,TGTGCCACCAGTGATTGGAGCGGCACCGGGGAGCTGTTTTTT
TRBV18,TRBD1,TRBJ1-2,.,CASSPPSPGTDYGYTF,TGTGCCAGCTCACCACCGAGCCCTGGGACAGACTATGGCTACACCTTC
TRBV2,.,TRBJ1-3,.,CASSDGSGNTIYF,TGTGCCAGCAGTGACGGCTCTGGAAACACCATATATTTT
TRBV7-2,.,TRBJ2-7,.,CASSLARSYEQYF,TGTGCCAGCAGCCTAGCCCGCTCCTACGAGCAGTACTTC
TRBV4-2,.,TRBJ1-5,.,CASSQEAGMSNQPQHF,TGTGCCAGCAGCCAAGAGGCAGGGATGAGCAATCAGCCCCAGCATTTT
TRBV3-1/TRBV3-2,TRBD2,TRBJ2-3,.,CASSQVLLADSTDTQYF,TGTGCCAGCAGCCAAGTCCTTCTAGCGGATAGCACAGATACGCAGTATTTT
TRBV28,.,TRBJ2-3,.,CASTRVWTDTQYF,TGTGCCAGCACTCGAGTGTGGACAGATACGCAGTATTTT
TRBV11-2,TRBD1,TRBJ1-1,.,CASSPFFFDRGGEAFF,TGTGCCAGCAGCCCCTTTTTTTTTGACAGGGGCGGTGAAGCTTTCTTT
TRBV19,.,TRBJ2-5,once,CASSTQGSGTQYF,TGTGCCAGTAGTACCCAGGGGTCCGGGACCCAGTACTTC
TRBV4-1,TRBD1,TRBJ1-5,.,CASSADSTGMGNQPQHF,TGCGCCAGCAGCGCCGACTCGACAGGGATGGGCAATCAGCCCCAGCATTTT
TRBV7-2,TRBD2,TRBJ2-7,once,CASSLAAGGYEQYF,TGTGCCAGCAGCTTAGCGGCGGGGGGGTACGAGCAGTACTTC
TRBV10-3,TRBD2,TRBJ2-3,.,CAIGEAGGSTDTQYF,TGTGCCATCGGGGAAGCGGGAGGGAGCACAGATACGCAGTATTTT
TRBV29-1,TRBD2,TRBJ2-5,.,CSVEGWDYEETQYF,TGCAGCGTTGAAGGTTGGGACTACGAAGAGACCCAGTACTTC
TRBV21-1,.,TRBJ2-3,few,CASSKEEVGAASTDTQYF,TGTGCCAGCAGCAAAGAGGAGGTGGGGGCGGCTAGCACAGATACGCAGTATTTT
TRBV6-6,.,TRBJ1-1,few,CASSYSSGETEAFF,TGTGCCAGCAGTTACTCTTCAGGGGAAACTGAAGCTTTCTTT
TRBV11-2,.,TRBJ1-1,.,CASSSGTHGMTEAFF,TGTGCCAGCAGCTCGGGGACACACGGGATGACTGAAGCTTTCTTT
TRBV18,TRBD2,TRBJ2-5,.,CASSPSPTGLAGARETQYF,TGTGCCAGCTCACCATCACCCACCGGACTAGCGGGAGCTAGAGAGACCCAGTACTTC
TRBV21-1,.,TRBJ1-5,.,CASSKEADRLFLDINNQPQHF,TGTGCCAGCAGCAAAGAGGCCGATAGGTTATTCCTGGACATTAATAATCAGCCCCAGCATTTT
TRBV18,.,TRBJ1-3,.,CASSPDSSGNTIYF,TGTGCCAGCTCACCCGACAGCTCTGGAAACACCATATATTTT
TRBV28,TRBD1,TRBJ2-1,.,CASRRTGTYNEQFF,TGTGCCAGCAGGAGGACAGGGACCTACAATGAGCAGTTCTTC
TRBV30,.,TRBJ1-1,.,CAWSVGGNTEAFF,TGTGCCTGGAGTGTAGGGGGGAACACTGAAGCTTTCTTT
TRBV2,.,TRBJ1-5,.,CASSSDTGVQPQHF,TGTGCCAGCAGTTCGGACACGGGGGTTCAGCCCCAGCATTTT
TRBV6-4,TRBD1,TRBJ1-3,few,CASSDAAGQGAGSGNTIYF,TGTGCCAGCAGTGACGCTGCCGGACAGGGGGCTGGTTCTGGAAACACCATATATTTT
TRBV5-4,TRBD2,TRBJ2-3,.,CASTPLAGGTDTQYF,TGTGCCAGCACCCCCCTAGCGGGGGGCACAGATACGCAGTATTTT
TRBV28,TRBD2,TRBJ2-1,once,CASPPGTSGSYVYNEQFF,TGTGCCAGCCCCCCCGGGACTAGCGGGAGCTACGTCTACAATGAGCAGTTCTTC
TRBV14,TRBD1,TRBJ1-3,.,CASSLQTLRTGRNGAGNTIYF,TGTGCCAGCAGCCTCCAAACCCTTAGGACAGGCCGAAACGGCGCTGGAAACACCATATATTTT
TRBV30,.,TRBJ2-1,.,CAWSGLANEQFF,TGTGCCTGGAGTGGACTCGCCAATGAGCAGTTCTTC
TRBV7-3,.,TRBJ2-3,.,CASSFTDTDTQYF,TGTGCCAGCAGCTTCACAGACACAGATACGCAGTATTTT